The present TCR beta chain was sequenced within a study of cytomegalovirus exposure and HLA in healthy donors. Clones were sequenced by immunoSEQ multiplex PCR, and TCRdb holds only the in-frame ones, with some missing. Of roughly 100,000 clones listed, approximately 94% are singletons. The CDR3 is made up of 17 amino acids. Germline lookup yields CDR1 SGHDT and CDR2 YYEEEE. V shed 3 bases and J shed 7 bases, with 25 bases lying between them. As to this clone: Its matching antigen is unknown.

Regarding the study as a whole: Overall, 164 TCR beta chains were annotated as cytomegalovirus-associated. As was reported, the classifier diagnosed cytomegalovirus status with high specificity and sensitivity.

V and J are TRBV5-6 and TRBJ2-5, with a possible D match to TRBD2 (7 bases). Sequencing was carried out using PBMCs. This receptor was taken from a woman aged 18 to 35 in good health and CMV-seronegative. CDR3 sequence reads: CASSSALGGGLSGTQYF. CDR3 nucleotide sequence: TGTGCCAGCAGCTCCGCTTTAGGGGGGGGTTTGAGCGGGACCCAGTACTTC.